A selection of T cell receptor beta chains follows, all from one sample in a study of blood T cells in healthy people across ages. TCRdb called the 5' RACE reads again in MiXCR, with one record for every CDR3 protein. The table includes about 1.6 million distinct CDR3 sequences, 30% to 35% detected once. The source material was blood. The receptors shown here come from a woman in her thirties in good health. The CDR3 runs from the conserved cysteine through the conserved F or W. The D gene is left open where the match is weak. Size is stated for part of the rows, as once, few or many counts, or as a class when the clone is expanded.

>TRBJ2-1|NA|TRBV5-1|NA
CAGSSILGGSYNEQFF
TGCGCCGGCAGCTCAATTTTAGGGGGCTCCTACAATGAGCAGTTCTTC
>TRBJ1-1|few|TRBV5-6|NA
CASSLADGSEAFF
TGTGCCAGCAGCTTGGCAGATGGATCTGAAGCTTTCTTT
>TRBJ1-2|few|TRBV12-3/TRBV12-4|NA
CASDGDDSFYGYTF
TGTGCCAGCGATGGGGACGATTCCTTCTATGGCTACACCTTC
>TRBJ2-2|NA|TRBV10-3|TRBD2
CAISDNSGSSFIGELFF
TGTGCCATCAGCGACAATAGCGGGAGTAGTTTCATCGGGGAGCTGTTTTTT
>TRBJ1-2|NA|TRBV7-9|NA
CVSSPTNYGYTF
TGTGTCAGCAGCCCTACTAACTATGGCTACACCTTC
>TRBJ2-1|many|TRBV4-1|NA
CASSQDPGREQFF
TGCGCCAGCAGCCAAGACCCTGGGCGTGAGCAGTTCTTC
>TRBJ1-2|NA|TRBV9|TRBD1
CASSGWDSNYGYTF
TGTGCCAGCAGCGGATGGGACAGTAACTATGGCTACACCTTC
>TRBJ2-7|few|TRBV28|NA
CASSFGVREQYF
TGTGCCAGCAGTTTTGGGGTGCGGGAGCAGTACTTC
>TRBJ1-5|few|TRBV12-3/TRBV12-4|NA
CASSKNENQPQHF
TGTGCCAGCAGCAAGAACGAAAATCAGCCCCAGCATTTT
>TRBJ2-1|NA|TRBV12-3/TRBV12-4|NA
CASSLAPQAGYNEQFF
TGTGCCAGCAGTTTAGCCCCACAGGCCGGATACAATGAGCAGTTCTTC
>TRBJ2-5|NA|TRBV4-1|TRBD2
CASSQDRGWSGRWGTQYF
TGCGCCAGCAGCCAAGATCGAGGCTGGTCCGGGAGGTGGGGGACCCAGTACTTC
>TRBJ2-1|NA|TRBV5-1|NA
CASSRIGQRYNEQFF
TGCGCCAGCAGCCGAATTGGACAGAGGTACAATGAGCAGTTCTTC
>TRBJ2-7|NA|TRBV5-1|NA
CASSRSQVYEQYF
TGCGCCAGCAGCCGTAGCCAAGTATACGAGCAGTACTTC
>TRBJ1-4|NA|TRBV5-1|NA
CASSGRGSTSEKLFF
TGCGCCAGCAGCGGCAGGGGCTCAACTAGTGAAAAACTGTTTTTT
>TRBJ2-7|few|TRBV18|TRBD1
CASSPGRTGSYEQYF
TGTGCCAGCTCACCAGGGCGGACAGGGTCCTACGAGCAGTACTTC